This paragraph reports one TCR beta chain. This sample stems from a study of T cell changes during pregnancy in multiple sclerosis. TCRdb keeps only in-frame clones here, not all; method: immunoSEQ multiplex PCR. Among over 60,000 clones listed, roughly 89% were seen once. V was clipped by 7 bases and J by 3 bases; unmatched bases: 23. CDR1 and CDR2 (germline): MNHEY, SMNVEV (reference sequence). The CDR3 spans 20 residues. This sequence joins TRBV27 and TRBJ2-2, with 7 bases lining up with TRBD2. The input for sequencing was peripheral blood, taken in the third trimester of pregnancy. The source of this sequence is a female donor in good health, enrolled as a control in a pregnancy study. The CDR3: CASIPPQRRGNLRHTGELFF. As DNA, the CDR3 is TGTGCCAGCATACCTCCACAACGGCGGGGGAATCTCCGGCACACCGGGGAGCTGTTTTTT.